This is a list of T cell receptor beta chains from one sample in a study of blood T cell repertoires in COVID-19. Assay: immunoSEQ multiplex PCR; the TCRdb copy retains only in-frame clones and omits some. The sample gives around 220,000 clones, about 88% of which show up once; roughly 2% is in the top ten. The sample taken for sequencing was peripheral blood. These receptors all stem from a man in his forties with active or convalescent COVID-19. The CDR3 runs from the conserved cysteine through the conserved F or W. A D gene is named only where the DNA matches it firmly. Expanded clones are given a class, and other clones once, few, many or no size at all.

CASSLDRAGPTEAFF | TGCGCCAGCAGCTTGGACAGGGCCGGGCCCACTGAAGCTTTCTTT | TRBV5-1 | . | TRBJ1-1 | .
CASSLDRATEAFF | TGTGCCAGCAGTCTTGACAGGGCCACTGAAGCTTTCTTT | TRBV27 | . | TRBJ1-1 | TRBD1
CASSLMAGRAQPQHF | TGTGCCAGCAGCTTGATGGCGGGGAGAGCTCAGCCCCAGCATTTT | TRBV5-6 | . | TRBJ1-5 | .
CASSLSLSGLAGLKTQYF | TGTGCCAGCAGCTTATCTCTCTCAGGACTAGCGGGACTGAAGACCCAGTACTTC | TRBV11-2 | . | TRBJ2-5 | TRBD2
CASSPGTIGFEQFF | TGTGCCAGCAGCCCGGGGACTATCGGGTTTGAGCAGTTCTTC | TRBV11-3 | . | TRBJ2-1 | TRBD2
CASRAGQVYNEQFF | TGTGCCAGCAGAGCGGGACAGGTCTACAATGAGCAGTTCTTC | TRBV3-1/TRBV3-2 | once | TRBJ2-1 | .
CATSREPKGATEAFF | TGTGCCACCAGCAGAGAACCTAAGGGGGCCACTGAAGCTTTCTTT | TRBV15 | . | TRBJ1-1 | TRBD1
CASSPLGTTGGEQYF | TGTGCCAGCTCACCGTTAGGTACGACGGGAGGCGAGCAGTACTTC | TRBV18 | . | TRBJ2-7 | TRBD2
CASSLTGGTAYNEQFF | TGTGCCAGCAGCTTGACAGGGGGTACAGCTTACAATGAGCAGTTCTTC | TRBV11-2 | once | TRBJ2-1 | TRBD1
CASSLLPVYGYTF | TGTGCCAGCAGTTTACTGCCAGTCTATGGCTACACCTTC | TRBV28 | . | TRBJ1-2 | .
CASSLVSGAGVYEQYF | TGTGCCAGCAGCTTAGTTTCTGGGGCAGGGGTCTACGAGCAGTACTTC | TRBV7-2 | . | TRBJ2-7 | .
CASSEYEADTQYF | TGTGCCAGCAGTGAATACGAGGCAGATACGCAGTATTTT | TRBV2 | . | TRBJ2-3 | .
CASSIARGPTDTQYF | TGTGCCAGTAGTATAGCGCGGGGGCCCACAGATACGCAGTATTTT | TRBV19 | . | TRBJ2-3 | .
CASSFWGAGANVLTF | TGTGCCAGCAGCTTTTGGGGAGCTGGGGCCAACGTCCTGACTTTC | TRBV5-4 | . | TRBJ2-6 | .
CAAAGAPTTYEQYF | TGTGCCGCCGCGGGAGCACCCACAACCTACGAGCAGTACTTC | TRBV10-3 | . | TRBJ2-7 | TRBD2
CASSDNYLYEQYF | TGCGCCAGCAGTGATAACTACCTGTACGAGCAGTACTTC | TRBV10-2 | . | TRBJ2-7 | .
CASSDTGLDTQYF | TGTGCCAGCAGCGACACAGGGCTGGATACGCAGTATTTT | TRBV12-3/TRBV12-4 | few | TRBJ2-3 | .
CSASARAGYGYTF | TGCAGCGCATCAGCCAGGGCTGGCTATGGCTACACCTTC | TRBV29-1 | . | TRBJ1-2 | .
CASSSTGSSYEQYF | TGTGCCAGCAGTAGTACAGGGTCTTCCTACGAGCAGTACTTC | TRBV6-5 | medium-sized | TRBJ2-7 | .
CASSSHRQVDQPQHF | TGTGCCAGCAGCTCCCACCGACAGGTAGATCAGCCCCAGCATTTT | TRBV7-9 | once | TRBJ1-5 | .
CASSITSAHEQYF | TGTGCCAGCAGCATAACTAGCGCCCACGAGCAGTACTTC | TRBV9 | . | TRBJ2-7 | TRBD2
CASSEWDRGNGYTF | TGTGCCAGTAGTGAGTGGGACAGGGGAAATGGCTACACCTTC | TRBV19 | . | TRBJ1-2 | TRBD1
CASSSPREQYF | TGTGCCAGCAGTTCCCCTCGGGAGCAGTACTTC | TRBV28 | . | TRBJ2-7 | .
CASSFGQTGNTIYF | TGCGCCAGCAGCTTCGGACAGACTGGAAACACCATATATTTT | TRBV5-1 | . | TRBJ1-3 | .
CASRYRNRGLTEAFF | TGTGCCAGCAGGTACAGGAACAGGGGGCTCACTGAAGCTTTCTTT | TRBV21-1 | . | TRBJ1-1 | .
CASSEQGSNQPQHF | TGTGCCAGCAGTGAACAGGGAAGCAATCAGCCCCAGCATTTT | TRBV6-1 | few | TRBJ1-5 | .
CASSQSILAGSGETQYF | TGCGCCAGCAGTCAATCAATCTTAGCAGGGTCAGGAGAGACCCAGTACTTC | TRBV23-1 | . | TRBJ2-5 | .
CASSYSSGYGYTF | TGTGCCAGCAGTTACAGCAGTGGGTATGGCTACACCTTC | TRBV28 | . | TRBJ1-2 | .
CASRGQPNEKLFF | TGTGCCAGCAGGGGACAGCCTAATGAAAAACTGTTTTTT | TRBV6-4 | . | TRBJ1-4 | TRBD1
CASSPRQMNTEAFF | TGCGCCAGCAGCCCAAGACAGATGAACACTGAAGCTTTCTTT | TRBV5-1 | . | TRBJ1-1 | .
CASRDSSGNTIYF | TGTGCCAGCAGGGACAGCTCTGGAAACACCATATATTTT | TRBV7-9 | . | TRBJ1-3 | .
CASSSAPRGTTEAFF | TGTGCCAGCAGCTCGGCCCCCCGAGGTACCACTGAAGCTTTCTTT | TRBV5-6 | . | TRBJ1-1 | .
CASSPETTGGSYEQYF | TGTGCCAGCTCACCAGAAACTACCGGTGGGAGCTACGAGCAGTACTTC | TRBV18 | . | TRBJ2-7 | .
CASSDRGRGQPQHF | TGTGCCAGCAGCGACAGGGGCCGTGGGCAGCCCCAGCATTTT | TRBV2 | . | TRBJ1-5 | TRBD1
CASSRDRDTEAFF | TGTGCCAGCAGCCGGGACAGGGACACTGAAGCTTTCTTT | TRBV6-4 | . | TRBJ1-1 | TRBD1
CASSPRQGRTDTQYF | TGTGCCAGCAGCCCTCGACAGGGCCGCACAGATACGCAGTATTTT | TRBV5-4 | . | TRBJ2-3 | TRBD1
CASSLVGDTQYF | TGCGCCAGCAGCTTGGTCGGTGATACGCAGTATTTT | TRBV5-1 | . | TRBJ2-3 | .
CASNFFRGTEAFF | TGTGCCAGCAATTTTTTCAGGGGGACTGAAGCTTTCTTT | TRBV27 | . | TRBJ1-1 | TRBD1
CASSSDIMTRDSTDYGYTF | TGTGCCAGCAGTTCCGACATAATGACGCGGGATTCAACTGACTATGGCTACACCTTC | TRBV28 | . | TRBJ1-2 | .
CASSFAAMETQYF | TGTGCCAGCAGCTTCGCGGCAATGGAGACCCAGTACTTC | TRBV5-6 | once | TRBJ2-5 | .
CASSPNRGREQYF | TGTGCCAGCAGCCCAAACAGGGGGCGAGAGCAGTACTTC | TRBV16 | . | TRBJ2-7 | TRBD1
CASSSQGRENEKLFF | TGTGCCAGCAGCTCCCAGGGGAGGGAGAATGAAAAACTGTTTTTT | TRBV5-8 | . | TRBJ1-4 | .
CASSASGTSVLDYEQYF | TGTGCCAGCAGCGCCTCCGGGACTAGCGTTTTAGACTACGAGCAGTACTTC | TRBV9 | . | TRBJ2-7 | TRBD2
CASSTTSGVGSYNEQFF | TGTGCCAGCAGTACAACTAGCGGGGTCGGCTCCTACAATGAGCAGTTCTTC | TRBV27 | . | TRBJ2-1 | TRBD2
CATSDTTVNTGELFF | TGTGCCACCAGTGACACGACAGTAAACACCGGGGAGCTGTTTTTT | TRBV24-1 | . | TRBJ2-2 | .
CASSSTSGNTDTQYF | TGTGCCAGCAGCTCGACTAGCGGGAACACAGATACGCAGTATTTT | TRBV7-3 | . | TRBJ2-3 | TRBD2
CASSPSGTDTYEQYF | TGCGCCAGCAGCCCCTCCGGGACAGACACCTACGAGCAGTACTTC | TRBV5-1 | . | TRBJ2-7 | TRBD1
CASSPRAGLTGELFF | TGTGCCAGCAGTCCGAGGGCGGGACTCACCGGGGAGCTGTTTTTT | TRBV28 | . | TRBJ2-2 | .
CASFRQSSTDTQYF | TGTGCCAGTTTTCGACAGTCTAGCACAGATACGCAGTATTTT | TRBV2 | once | TRBJ2-3 | .
CASSLLYTGELFF | TGTGCCAGCAGCCTCCTATACACCGGGGAGCTGTTTTTT | TRBV27 | . | TRBJ2-2 | .
CASSLQGTDNSPLHF | TGCGCCAGCAGCTTACAGGGGACAGATAATTCACCCCTCCACTTT | TRBV5-1 | . | TRBJ1-6 | TRBD1
CASSSDNFYEQYF | TGTGCCAGCAGCTCGGACAATTTCTACGAGCAGTACTTC | TRBV5-6 | once | TRBJ2-7 | .
CASSIGHSNTEAFF | TGTGCCAGTAGTATAGGACATTCGAACACTGAAGCTTTCTTT | TRBV19 | once | TRBJ1-1 | .
CASSTRGPNSPLHF | TGTGCCAGTAGTACCAGGGGCCCTAATTCACCCCTCCACTTT | TRBV19 | once | TRBJ1-6 | .
CASSRQGTGYTGELFF | TGTGCCAGCAGCCGACAGGGGACAGGGTACACCGGGGAGCTGTTTTTT | TRBV3-1/TRBV3-2 | . | TRBJ2-2 | TRBD1
CASSMGGSGSPLQYF | TGTGCCAGTAGTATGGGGGGATCAGGTAGCCCCCTTCAGTACTTC | TRBV19 | . | TRBJ2-7 | .
CAWSGLSGTGGLVDTQYF | TGTGCCTGGAGTGGACTTTCCGGGACAGGGGGCTTGGTGGATACGCAGTATTTT | TRBV30 | . | TRBJ2-3 | TRBD1
CASSATGGPSTEAFF | TGTGCCAGCAGCGCGACAGGGGGCCCCAGCACTGAAGCTTTCTTT | TRBV9 | . | TRBJ1-1 | TRBD1
CASSLGTGSYNEQFF | TGTGCCAGCAGTTTAGGGACAGGATCCTACAATGAGCAGTTCTTC | TRBV27 | . | TRBJ2-1 | TRBD1
CASRGGSDYNEQFF | TGTGCCAGTAGGGGGGGGAGTGACTACAATGAGCAGTTCTTC | TRBV25-1 | . | TRBJ2-1 | .